This is a list of T cell receptor beta chains from one sample in a study of early T cells in non-severe SARS-CoV-2 infection. TCRdb passed the 5' RACE reads through MiXCR, listing each CDR3 protein once. This sample has under 70,000 distinct CDR3 sequences; 11% occur once, and the top ten carry about 4.1%. Source material: whole blood. These receptors were collected from an adult who was a healthcare worker with PCR-confirmed SARS-CoV-2 infection or an uninfected control (not recorded which). The CDR3 runs from the conserved cysteine through the conserved F or W. Each record gives: V gene, clone size, D gene, J gene, CDR3 DNA, CDR3 protein. The D gene is left open where the match is weak. Clone size is not always given. Where it is, it says once, few, many or a class for expanded clones.

V: TRBV27
size: .
D: .
J: TRBJ2-7
DNA: TGTGCCAGCAGTTGGGGACCGCCGCCCTTTTACGAGCAGTACTTC
CDR3: CASSWGPPPFYEQYF

V: TRBV29-1
size: many
D: .
J: TRBJ2-5
DNA: TGCAGCGTTGAAGGGGGCTATCAAGAGACCCAGTACTTC
CDR3: CSVEGGYQETQYF

V: TRBV6-2/TRBV6-3
size: .
D: TRBD1
J: TRBJ2-6
DNA: TGTGCCAGCGCTCGACAGGGGGCGGTAGCTGGGGCCAACGTCCTGACTTTC
CDR3: CASARQGAVAGANVLTF

V: TRBV6-6
size: .
D: .
J: TRBJ2-1
DNA: TGTGCCAGCAGTTTACCTACCTGGAGGAATGAGCAGTTCTTC
CDR3: CASSLPTWRNEQFF

V: TRBV20-1
size: .
D: TRBD2
J: TRBJ2-3
DNA: TGCAGTGCTAGACCCGGGACTAGCGCGGATACGCAGTATTTT
CDR3: CSARPGTSADTQYF

V: TRBV6-4
size: many
D: .
J: TRBJ2-3
DNA: TGTGCCAGCAGTCGACAGGGAGGGACAGATACGCAGTATTTT
CDR3: CASSRQGGTDTQYF

V: TRBV5-6
size: many
D: .
J: TRBJ1-1
DNA: TGTGCCAGCAGCTTCAGGGCCCTGAACACTGAAGCTTTCTTT
CDR3: CASSFRALNTEAFF

V: TRBV7-9
size: many
D: .
J: TRBJ2-7
DNA: TGTGCCAGCAGCTTCGGGACCACCTACGAGCAGTACTTC
CDR3: CASSFGTTYEQYF

V: TRBV29-1
size: .
D: .
J: TRBJ2-7
DNA: TGCAGCGTTCGGACCTACGAGCAGTACTTC
CDR3: CSVRTYEQYF

V: TRBV9
size: .
D: .
J: TRBJ2-1
DNA: TGTGCCAGCTCTGTAGGCCCGGCGAGGGAGCAGTTCTTC
CDR3: CASSVGPAREQFF

V: TRBV20-1
size: many
D: TRBD2
J: TRBJ2-2
DNA: TGCAGTGCTGTCGTGGGACTAGCTACCGGGGAGCTGTTTTTT
CDR3: CSAVVGLATGELFF

V: TRBV29-1
size: few
D: .
J: TRBJ2-7
DNA: TGCAGCGCCACAGCCACCTACGAGCAGTACTTC
CDR3: CSATATYEQYF

V: TRBV6-5
size: few
D: .
J: TRBJ1-1
DNA: TGTGCCAGCAGTTACTCGACGGTCCGCGGGAACACTGAAGCTTTCTTT
CDR3: CASSYSTVRGNTEAFF

V: TRBV7-8
size: many
D: TRBD1
J: TRBJ2-1
DNA: TGTGCCAGCAGCTACCTGGGGACAGGGGGGGGTGAGCAGTTCTTC
CDR3: CASSYLGTGGGEQFF

V: TRBV6-5
size: many
D: .
J: TRBJ2-3
DNA: TGTGCCAGCAGCCCCGGTGGGTGGGGTTCAGATACGCAGTATTTT
CDR3: CASSPGGWGSDTQYF

V: TRBV18
size: few
D: .
J: TRBJ2-3
DNA: TGTGCCAGCTCACCGGCGTTAAACACAGATACGCAGTATTTT
CDR3: CASSPALNTDTQYF

V: TRBV3-1
size: many
D: .
J: TRBJ1-5
DNA: TGTGCCAGCAGCCAAGTAGGGTACAGGGACGGCAATCAGCCCCAGCATTTT
CDR3: CASSQVGYRDGNQPQHF

V: TRBV24-1
size: .
D: .
J: TRBJ1-2
DNA: TGTGCCACCAGTGTGTCCGATAACTATGGCTACACCTTC
CDR3: CATSVSDNYGYTF

V: TRBV6-5
size: many
D: .
J: TRBJ1-5
DNA: TGTGCCAGCAGCTACTCCGGGGGCCATCAGCCCCAGCATTTT
CDR3: CASSYSGGHQPQHF

V: TRBV6-1
size: few
D: TRBD1
J: TRBJ2-5
DNA: TGTGCCAGCAGTGAACGACAGGGGCAAGAGACCCAGTACTTC
CDR3: CASSERQGQETQYF